Described below is a single T cell receptor (beta chain) sequence and its context. Its cognate antigen is unknown. RNA transcripts served as the template for amplifying TCR beta CDR3 regions. Researchers ran a first-round RT-PCR on the TCR CDR3 using the HTBI primer set. TCRdb redid the calling of the multiplex PCR reads with MiXCR, one entry per CDR3 protein. The sample carries nearly 750,000 distinct CDR3 sequences, roughly a third recorded once. This sample stems from a study of T cells in Graves' hyperthyroidism and ophthalmopathy. Study-level points and caveats: Researchers found most expanded thyroid clonotypes above 0.001 in blood as well. A 13 V-J model separated ophthalmopathy from stable hyperthyroidism.

The CDR3 is made up of 12 amino acids. V shed 0 bases and J shed 10 bases, with 7 bases lying between them. From germline, CDR1 is SGDLS and CDR2 YYNGEE. Recently diagnosed hyperthyroidism of less than 2 months' duration affected patients aged 18 to 65. Fresh peripheral blood, about 9.6 ml, yielded the PBMCs. The chain combines TRBV9 with TRBJ1-4; a possible D gene is TRBD1 (5 bases). Sample: blood. This receptor was identified in a woman aged 40 to 50 with Graves' hyperthyroidism. Written as DNA, the CDR3 is TGTGCCAGCAGCGTAGTTGGGGGAAAACTGTTTTTT. It is translated as CASSVVGGKLFF.